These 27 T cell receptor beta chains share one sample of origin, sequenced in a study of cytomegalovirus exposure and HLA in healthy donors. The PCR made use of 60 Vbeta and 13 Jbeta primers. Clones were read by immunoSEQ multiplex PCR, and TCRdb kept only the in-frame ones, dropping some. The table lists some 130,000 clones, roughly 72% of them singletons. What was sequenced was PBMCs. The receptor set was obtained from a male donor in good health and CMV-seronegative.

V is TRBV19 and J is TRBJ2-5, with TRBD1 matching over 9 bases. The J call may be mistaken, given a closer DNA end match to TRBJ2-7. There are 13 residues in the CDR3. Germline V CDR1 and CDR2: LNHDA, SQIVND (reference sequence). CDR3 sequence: CASSVTGGYEQYF. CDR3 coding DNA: TGTGCCAGTAGTGTGACAGGGGGCTACGAGCAGTACTTC.

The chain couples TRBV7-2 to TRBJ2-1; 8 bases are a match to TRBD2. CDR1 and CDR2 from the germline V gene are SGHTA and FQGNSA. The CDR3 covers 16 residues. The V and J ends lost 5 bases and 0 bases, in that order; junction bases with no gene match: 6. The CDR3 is CASSPTSGSSYNEQFF. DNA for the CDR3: TGTGCCAGCAGCCCTACTAGCGGTAGCTCCTACAATGAGCAGTTCTTC.

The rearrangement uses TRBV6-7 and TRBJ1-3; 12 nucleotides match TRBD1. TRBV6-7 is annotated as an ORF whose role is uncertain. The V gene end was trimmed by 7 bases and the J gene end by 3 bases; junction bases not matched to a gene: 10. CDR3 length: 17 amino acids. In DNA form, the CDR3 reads TGTGCCAGCACTCTTACGTGGGACAGGGGGCATGGAAACACCATATATTTT. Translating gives CASTLTWDRGHGNTIYF.

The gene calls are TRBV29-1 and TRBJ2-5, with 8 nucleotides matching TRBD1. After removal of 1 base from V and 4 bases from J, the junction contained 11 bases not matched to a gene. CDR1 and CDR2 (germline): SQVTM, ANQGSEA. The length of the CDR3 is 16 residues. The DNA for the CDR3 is TGCAGCGTTGAAGTGACCGGGACAGGTTTGGGAGAGACCCAGTACTTC. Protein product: CSVEVTGTGLGETQYF.

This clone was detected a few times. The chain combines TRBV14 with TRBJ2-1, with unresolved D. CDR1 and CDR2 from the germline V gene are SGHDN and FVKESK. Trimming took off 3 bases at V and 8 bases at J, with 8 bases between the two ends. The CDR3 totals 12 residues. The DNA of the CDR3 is TGTGCCAGCAGCCAGTACCGCGATGAGCAGTTCTTC. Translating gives CASSQYRDEQFF.

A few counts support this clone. The CDR3 nucleotides are TGTGCCAGCAGTAGCGGGACCACCGGGGAGCTGTTTTTT. Protein product: CASSSGTTGELFF. The gene calls are TRBV6-6 and TRBJ2-2; 7 nucleotides align to TRBD2. Losses at the gene ends were 5 bases for V and 4 bases for J; bases not matched to a gene: 1. The V gene's germline CDR1 is MNHNY and CDR2 SVGAGI (reference sequence). The length of the CDR3 is 13 residues.

CDR3 sequence (DNA): TGTGCCAGCAGCCAGGGACTCAGCCTCTACGAGCAGTACTTC. Amino acid sequence: CASSQGLSLYEQYF. This sequence joins TRBV7-2 and TRBJ2-5; possibly TRBD2 for D (6 bases). The end of the DNA is better explained by TRBJ2-7, so the J call may be wrong. The CDR3 length is 14 residues. CDR1 SGHTA and CDR2 FQGNSA come from the germline V gene.

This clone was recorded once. CDR3: CASSLDRVSSYEQYF. The CDR3 DNA follows: TGTGCCAGCAGTCTGGACAGGGTGAGCTCCTACGAGCAGTACTTC. This chain connects TRBV2 to TRBJ2-7, with 8 bases lining up with TRBD1. The length of the CDR3 is 15 residues. J gave up 0 bases and V 5 bases, and 6 bases lay outside the gene matches. Germline V CDR1 and CDR2: SNHLY, FYNNEI.

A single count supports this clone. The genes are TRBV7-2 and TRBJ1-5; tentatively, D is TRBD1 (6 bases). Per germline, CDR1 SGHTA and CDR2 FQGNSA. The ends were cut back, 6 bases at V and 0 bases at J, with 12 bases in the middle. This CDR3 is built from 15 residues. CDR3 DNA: TGTGCCAGCAGTACAGGGCCGAATAGCAATCAGCCCCAGCATTTT. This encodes CASSTGPNSNQPQHF. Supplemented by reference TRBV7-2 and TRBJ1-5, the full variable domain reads GAGVSQSPSNKVTEKGKDVELRCDPISGHTALYWYRQSLGQGLEFLIYFQGNSAPDKSGLPSDRFSAERTGGSVSTLTIQRTQQEDSAVYLCASSTGPNSNQPQHFGDGTRLSIL.

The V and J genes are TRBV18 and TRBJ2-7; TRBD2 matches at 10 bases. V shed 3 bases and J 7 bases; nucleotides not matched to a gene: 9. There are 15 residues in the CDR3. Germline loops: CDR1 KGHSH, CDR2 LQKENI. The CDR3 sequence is CASSPASGGSGEQYF. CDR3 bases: TGTGCCAGCTCACCGGCTAGCGGGGGCTCAGGGGAGCAGTACTTC.

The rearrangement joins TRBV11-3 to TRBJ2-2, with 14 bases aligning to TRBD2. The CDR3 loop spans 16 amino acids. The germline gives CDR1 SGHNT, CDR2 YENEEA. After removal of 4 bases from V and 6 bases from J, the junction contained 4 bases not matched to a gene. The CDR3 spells CASSSGLAGASGELFF. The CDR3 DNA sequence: TGTGCCAGCAGCTCGGGACTAGCGGGAGCATCCGGGGAGCTGTTTTTT.

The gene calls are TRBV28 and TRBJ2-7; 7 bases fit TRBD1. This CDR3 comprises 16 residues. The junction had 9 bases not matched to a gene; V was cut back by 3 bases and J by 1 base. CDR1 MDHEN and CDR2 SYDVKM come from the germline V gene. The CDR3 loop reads CASSFPPGQPSYEQYF. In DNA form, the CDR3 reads TGTGCCAGCAGTTTTCCACCGGGACAGCCTTCCTACGAGCAGTACTTC.

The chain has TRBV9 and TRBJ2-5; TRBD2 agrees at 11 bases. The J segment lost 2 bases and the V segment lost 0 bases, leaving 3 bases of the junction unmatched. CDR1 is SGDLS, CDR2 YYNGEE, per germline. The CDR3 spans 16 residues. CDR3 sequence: CASSVVPSGGQETQYF. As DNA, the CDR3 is TGTGCCAGCAGCGTAGTACCTAGCGGGGGGCAAGAGACCCAGTACTTC.

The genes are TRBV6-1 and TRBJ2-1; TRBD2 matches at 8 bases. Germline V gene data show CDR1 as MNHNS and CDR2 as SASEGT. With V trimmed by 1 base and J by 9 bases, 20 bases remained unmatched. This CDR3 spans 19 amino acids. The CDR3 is CASSEEASGSSAGDREQFF. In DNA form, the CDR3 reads TGTGCCAGCAGTGAAGAGGCTTCTGGAAGTTCAGCGGGGGACCGTGAGCAGTTCTTC.

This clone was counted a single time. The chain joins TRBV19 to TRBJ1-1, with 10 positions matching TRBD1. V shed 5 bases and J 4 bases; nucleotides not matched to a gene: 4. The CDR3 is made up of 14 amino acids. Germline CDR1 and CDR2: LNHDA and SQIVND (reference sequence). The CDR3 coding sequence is TGTGCCAGTAGTGCCGGGACAGGGGTCACTGAAGCTTTCTTT. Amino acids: CASSAGTGVTEAFF.

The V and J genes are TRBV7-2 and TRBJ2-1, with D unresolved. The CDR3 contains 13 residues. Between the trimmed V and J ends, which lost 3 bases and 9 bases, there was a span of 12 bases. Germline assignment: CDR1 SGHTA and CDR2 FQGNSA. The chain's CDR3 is CASSFTLVAEQFF. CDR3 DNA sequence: TGTGCCAGCAGCTTTACTCTAGTAGCTGAGCAGTTCTTC.

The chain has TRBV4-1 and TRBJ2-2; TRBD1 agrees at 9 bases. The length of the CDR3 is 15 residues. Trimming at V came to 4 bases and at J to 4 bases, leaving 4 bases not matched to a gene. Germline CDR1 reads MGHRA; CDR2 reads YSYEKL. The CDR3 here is CASSPEQGATGELFF. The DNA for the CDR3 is TGCGCCAGCAGCCCAGAACAGGGGGCCACCGGGGAGCTGTTTTTT.

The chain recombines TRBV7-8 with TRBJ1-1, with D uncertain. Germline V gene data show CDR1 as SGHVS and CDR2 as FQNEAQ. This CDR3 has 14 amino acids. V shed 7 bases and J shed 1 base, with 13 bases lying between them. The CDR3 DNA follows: TGTGCCAGCATCCCCGGGAGAAGGAACACTGAAGCTTTCTTT. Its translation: CASIPGRRNTEAFF.

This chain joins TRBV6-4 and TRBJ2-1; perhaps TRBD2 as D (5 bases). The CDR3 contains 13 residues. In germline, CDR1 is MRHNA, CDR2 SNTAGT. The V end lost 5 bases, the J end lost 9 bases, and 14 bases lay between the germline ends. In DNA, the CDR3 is TGTGCCAGCAGTACTAAACTAGGTGGTGAGCAGTTCTTC. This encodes CASSTKLGGEQFF.

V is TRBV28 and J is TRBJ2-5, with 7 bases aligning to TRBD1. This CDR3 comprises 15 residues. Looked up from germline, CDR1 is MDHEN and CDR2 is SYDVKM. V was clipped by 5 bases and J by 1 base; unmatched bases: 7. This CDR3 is CASSPRTGPQETQYF. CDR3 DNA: TGTGCCAGCAGTCCCAGGACAGGACCCCAAGAGACCCAGTACTTC.

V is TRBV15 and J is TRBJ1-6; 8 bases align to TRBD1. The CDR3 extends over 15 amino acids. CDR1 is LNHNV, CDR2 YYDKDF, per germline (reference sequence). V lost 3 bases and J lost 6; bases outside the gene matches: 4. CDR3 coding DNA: TGTGCCACCAGCAGCAAGACAGGGGTTAATTCACCCCTCCACTTT. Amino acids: CATSSKTGVNSPLHF.

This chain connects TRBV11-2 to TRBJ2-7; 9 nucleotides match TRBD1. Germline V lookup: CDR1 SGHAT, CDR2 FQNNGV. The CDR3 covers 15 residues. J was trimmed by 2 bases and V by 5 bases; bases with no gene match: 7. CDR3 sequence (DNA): TGTGCCAGCAGCCCTAGTGGACAGGGGCCCTACGAGCAGTACTTC. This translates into CASSPSGQGPYEQYF.

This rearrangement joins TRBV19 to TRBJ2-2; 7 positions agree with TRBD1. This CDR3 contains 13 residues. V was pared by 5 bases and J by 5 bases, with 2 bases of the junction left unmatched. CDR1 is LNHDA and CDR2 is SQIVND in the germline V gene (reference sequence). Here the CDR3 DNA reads TGTGCCAGTAGTTTACAGGGGACCGGGGAGCTGTTTTTT. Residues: CASSLQGTGELFF. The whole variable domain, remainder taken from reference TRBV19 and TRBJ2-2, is DGGITQSPKYLFRKEGQNVTLSCEQNLNHDAMYWYRQDPGQGLRLIYYSQIVNDFQKGDIAEGYSVSREKKESFPLTVTSAQKNPTAFYLCASSLQGTGELFFGEGSRLTVL.

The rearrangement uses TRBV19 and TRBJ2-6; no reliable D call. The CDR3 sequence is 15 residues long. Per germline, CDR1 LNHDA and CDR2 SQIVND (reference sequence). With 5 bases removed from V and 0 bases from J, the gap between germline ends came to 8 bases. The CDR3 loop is CASSSQNSGANVLTF. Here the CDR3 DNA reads TGTGCCAGTAGTTCTCAGAACTCTGGGGCCAACGTCCTGACTTTC.

This chain's CDR3 is CAISESSSGRVTDTQYF. CDR3 DNA: TGTGCCATCAGTGAGTCGTCTAGCGGGAGAGTCACAGATACGCAGTATTTT. J is TRBJ2-3 and V is TRBV10-3, with TRBD2 matching 10 bases. The V and J ends lost 0 bases and 2 bases, in that order; junction bases with no gene match: 5. CDR1 and CDR2 from the germline V gene are ENHRY and SYGVKD. CDR3 length: 17 amino acids.

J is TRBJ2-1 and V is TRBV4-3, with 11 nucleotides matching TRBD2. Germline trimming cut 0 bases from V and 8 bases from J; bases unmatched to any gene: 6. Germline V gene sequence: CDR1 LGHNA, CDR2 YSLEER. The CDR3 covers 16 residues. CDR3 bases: TGCGCCAGCAGCCAAGAACGTAGCGGGAGGGCCCATGAGCAGTTCTTC. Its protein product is CASSQERSGRAHEQFF.

The CDR3 DNA is TGTGCCACCGCACGGGGTCGTTCTCCAGATACGCAGTATTTT. It codes for CATARGRSPDTQYF. The genes are TRBV15 and TRBJ2-3; D is possibly TRBD2 (5 bases). V was pared by 8 bases and J by 4 bases, with 16 bases between. CDR3 length equals 14 residues. Germline values: CDR1 LNHNV, CDR2 YYDKDF (reference sequence).